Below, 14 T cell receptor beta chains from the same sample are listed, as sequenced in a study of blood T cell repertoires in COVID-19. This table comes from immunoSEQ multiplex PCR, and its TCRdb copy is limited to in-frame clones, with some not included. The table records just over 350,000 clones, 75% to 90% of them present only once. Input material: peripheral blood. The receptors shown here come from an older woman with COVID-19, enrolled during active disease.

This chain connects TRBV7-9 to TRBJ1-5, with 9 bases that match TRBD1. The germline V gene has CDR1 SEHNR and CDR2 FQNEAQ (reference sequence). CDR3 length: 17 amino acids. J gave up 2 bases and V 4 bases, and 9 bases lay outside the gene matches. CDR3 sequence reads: CASSYHRGRGGNQPQHF. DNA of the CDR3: TGTGCCAGCAGCTACCACAGGGGGCGCGGGGGCAATCAGCCCCAGCATTTT.

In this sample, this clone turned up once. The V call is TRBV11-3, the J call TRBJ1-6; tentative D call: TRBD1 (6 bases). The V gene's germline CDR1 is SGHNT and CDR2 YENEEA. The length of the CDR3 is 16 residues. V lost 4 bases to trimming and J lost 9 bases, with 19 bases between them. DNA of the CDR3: TGTGCCAGCAGCTCCACAGGGAAACTCTTCGGTTCACCCCTCCACTTT. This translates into CASSSTGKLFGSPLHF.

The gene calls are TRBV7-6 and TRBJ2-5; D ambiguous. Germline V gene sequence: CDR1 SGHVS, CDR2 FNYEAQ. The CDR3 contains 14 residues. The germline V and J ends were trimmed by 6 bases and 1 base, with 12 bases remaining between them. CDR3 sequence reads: CASSLTGTQETQYF. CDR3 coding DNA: TGTGCCAGCAGTCTTACGGGTACCCAAGAGACCCAGTACTTC.

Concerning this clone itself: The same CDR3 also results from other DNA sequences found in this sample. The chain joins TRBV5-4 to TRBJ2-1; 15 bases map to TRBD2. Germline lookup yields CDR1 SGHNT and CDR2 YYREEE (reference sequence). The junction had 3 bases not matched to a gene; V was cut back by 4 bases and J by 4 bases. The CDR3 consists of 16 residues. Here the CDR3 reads CASSPGLAGGYNEQFF. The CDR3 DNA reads TGTGCCAGCAGCCCAGGACTAGCGGGGGGGTACAATGAGCAGTTCTTC.

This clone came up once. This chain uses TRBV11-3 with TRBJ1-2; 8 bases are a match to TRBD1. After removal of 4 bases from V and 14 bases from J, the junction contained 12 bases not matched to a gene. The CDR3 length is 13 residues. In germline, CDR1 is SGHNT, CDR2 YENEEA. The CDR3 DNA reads TGTGCCAGCAGCTCGACAGGGGAACTGGAATGGACCTTC. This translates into CASSSTGELEWTF.

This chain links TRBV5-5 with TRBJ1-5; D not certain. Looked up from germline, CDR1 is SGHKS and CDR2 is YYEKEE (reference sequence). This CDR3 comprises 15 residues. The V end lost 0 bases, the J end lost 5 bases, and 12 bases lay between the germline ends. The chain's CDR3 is CASSLGREYYQPQHF. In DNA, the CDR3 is TGTGCCAGCAGCTTGGGTCGGGAGTATTATCAGCCCCAGCATTTT. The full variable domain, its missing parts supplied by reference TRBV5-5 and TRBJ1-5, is DAGVTQSPTHLIKTRGQQVTLRCSPISGHKSVSWYQQVLGQGPQFIFQYYEKEERGRGNFPDRFSARQFPNYSSELNVNALLLGDSALYLCASSLGREYYQPQHFGDGTRLSIL.

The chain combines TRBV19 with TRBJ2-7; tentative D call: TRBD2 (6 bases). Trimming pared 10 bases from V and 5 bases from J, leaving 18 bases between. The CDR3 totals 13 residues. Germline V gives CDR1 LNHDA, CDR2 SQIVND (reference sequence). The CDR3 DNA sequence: TGTGCCACTACCCCAGGAGGGTACCACGAGCAGTACTTC. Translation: CATTPGGYHEQYF.

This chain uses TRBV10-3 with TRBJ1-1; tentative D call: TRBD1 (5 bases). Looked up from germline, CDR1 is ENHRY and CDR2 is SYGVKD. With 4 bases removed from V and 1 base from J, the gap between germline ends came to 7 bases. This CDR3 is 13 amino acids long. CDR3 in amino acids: CAISGGENTEAFF. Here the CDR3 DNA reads TGTGCCATCAGTGGGGGGGAGAACACTGAAGCTTTCTTT.

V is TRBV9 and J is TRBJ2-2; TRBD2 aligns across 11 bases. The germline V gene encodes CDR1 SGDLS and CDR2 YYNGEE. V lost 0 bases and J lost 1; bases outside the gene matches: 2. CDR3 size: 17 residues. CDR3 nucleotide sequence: TGTGCCAGCAGCGTAGCTAGCGGGGGGATGAACACCGGGGAGCTGTTTTTT. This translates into CASSVASGGMNTGELFF.

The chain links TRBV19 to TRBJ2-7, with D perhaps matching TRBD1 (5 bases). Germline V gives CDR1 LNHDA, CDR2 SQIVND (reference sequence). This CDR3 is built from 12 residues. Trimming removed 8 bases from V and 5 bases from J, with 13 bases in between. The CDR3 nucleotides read TGTGCCAGTCGATCAGGGATCCACGAGCAGTACTTC. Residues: CASRSGIHEQYF.

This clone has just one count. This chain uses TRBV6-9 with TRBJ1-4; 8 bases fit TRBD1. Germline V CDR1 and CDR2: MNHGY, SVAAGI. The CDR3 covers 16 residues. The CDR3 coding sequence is TGTGCTCCGGACAGGGCCAAGTTAGCGTGGTGGGAAAAACTGTTTTTT. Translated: CAPDRAKLAWWEKLFF.

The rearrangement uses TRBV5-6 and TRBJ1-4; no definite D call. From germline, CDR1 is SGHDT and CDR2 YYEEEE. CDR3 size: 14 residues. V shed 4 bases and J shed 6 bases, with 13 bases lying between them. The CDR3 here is CASSSGIRDEKLFF. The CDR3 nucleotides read TGTGCCAGCAGCAGCGGGATCCGGGATGAAAAACTGTTTTTT.

The CDR3, as DNA: TGCGCCAGCAGCTTGTTGGCGGGGGTCGACAATGAGCAGTTCTTC. Translated: CASSLLAGVDNEQFF. The gene calls are TRBV5-1 and TRBJ2-1; 7 bases fit TRBD2. J gave up 5 bases and V 1 base, and 6 bases lay outside the gene matches. Germline loops: CDR1 SGHRS, CDR2 YFSETQ. The CDR3 sequence is 15 residues long. Supplemented by reference TRBV5-1 and TRBJ2-1, the full variable domain reads KAGVTQTPRYLIKTRGQQVTLSCSPISGHRSVSWYQQTPGQGLQFLFEYFSETQRNKGNFPGRFSGRQFSNSRSEMNVSTLELGDSALYLCASSLLAGVDNEQFFGPGTRLTVL.

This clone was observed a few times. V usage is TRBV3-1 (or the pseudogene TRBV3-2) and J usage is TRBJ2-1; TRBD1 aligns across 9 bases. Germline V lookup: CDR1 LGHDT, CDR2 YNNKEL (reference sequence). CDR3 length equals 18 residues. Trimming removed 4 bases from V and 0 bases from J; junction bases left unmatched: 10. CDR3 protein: CASSRRDRAVSSYNEQFF. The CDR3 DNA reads TGTGCCAGCAGCCGCCGGGACAGGGCCGTGAGCTCCTACAATGAGCAGTTCTTC.